The 24 T cell receptor beta chains below were found in one sample sequenced in a study of CD8 T cells in Susac syndrome. It was with random hexamers that about 0.45 to 1 ug RNA was reverse transcribed. TCRdb re-called the immunoSEQ multiplex PCR reads with MiXCR, one entry per CDR3 protein. Found here are tens of thousands of distinct CDR3 sequences, about 91% of them singletons; the top ten hold approximately 0.46%. Material for sequencing was CD8+ T cells from PBMCs. These receptors originate from a human donor with multiple sclerosis.

The chain carries TRBV7-9 and TRBJ2-3; possible D gene TRBD2, 5 bases. Per the germline V gene, CDR1 is SEHNR and CDR2 is FQNEAQ (reference sequence). The V end lost 5 bases, the J end lost 4 bases, and 16 bases lay between the germline ends. CDR3 size: 15 residues. The chain's CDR3 is CASSLWTGRPDTQYF. The DNA for the CDR3 is TGTGCCAGCAGCCTGTGGACTGGGCGTCCAGATACGCAGTATTTT.

CDR3 nucleotide sequence: TGTGCCAGCAGTTTGCGACAGGGACTGAACACTGAAGCTTTCTTT. It translates to CASSLRQGLNTEAFF. The chain uses TRBV27 and TRBJ1-1; 7 bases are shared with TRBD1. Unmatched junction bases numbered 4, after V lost 3 bases and J lost 0 bases. The CDR3 has 15 amino acids. The germline V gene encodes CDR1 MNHEY and CDR2 SMNVEV (reference sequence).

The V gene is TRBV19, the J gene TRBJ2-7; 7 bases map to TRBD1. The length of the CDR3 is 14 residues. V gave up 5 bases and J gave up 2 bases; unmatched junction bases: 6. Germline V gene data show CDR1 as LNHDA and CDR2 as SQIVND (reference sequence). The CDR3 region is CASSSRDSTYEQYF. CDR3 coding DNA: TGTGCCAGTAGTTCCCGGGACAGTACCTACGAGCAGTACTTC.

This clonotype was seen a handful of times. V usage is TRBV2 and J usage is TRBJ2-1; D is unclear. The CDR3 sequence is 16 residues long. Trimming cost V 5 bases and J 0 bases, with 14 bases left between them. Germline assignment: CDR1 SNHLY and CDR2 FYNNEI. CDR3 in DNA: TGTGCCAGCAGTCTCCTAGGGCTTTCCTCCTACAATGAGCAGTTCTTC. Translating gives CASSLLGLSSYNEQFF.

The gene calls are TRBV27 and TRBJ1-2; maybe TRBD1 (5 bases). Trimming pared 4 bases from V and 3 bases from J, leaving 9 bases between. CDR3 size: 13 residues. Germline loops: CDR1 MNHEY, CDR2 SMNVEV (reference sequence). CDR3 amino acids: CASSSLQDYGYTF. CDR3 bases: TGTGCCAGCAGTTCACTACAGGACTATGGCTACACCTTC.

In this sample, this clonotype turned up once. The rearrangement joins TRBV7-9 to TRBJ1-2; 11 bases line up with TRBD1. The V gene's germline CDR1 is SEHNR and CDR2 FQNEAQ (reference sequence). V shed 10 bases, J shed 8 bases, and the junction held 12 bases outside the gene matches. The CDR3 runs 14 residues. The CDR3 reads CAIPDVDRGQGYTF. Here the CDR3 DNA reads TGTGCCATCCCCGATGTGGACAGGGGGCAAGGCTACACCTTC.

This clonotype was counted a few times. Relative to the germline gene, one junction end is altered; a read error may explain this. The V call is TRBV2, the J call TRBJ2-2; 10 bases agree with TRBD1. CDR3 size: 15 residues. Germline CDR1 is SNHLY and CDR2 is FYNNEI. In nucleotides, the CDR3 is TGTGCCAGCAGGGGGGGACAGGGGAACACCGGGGAGCTTTTTTTT. Translating gives CASRGGQGNTGELFF.

The CDR3 DNA sequence: TGTGCCACCAGCAGAGACCATCAGGGGGCTGAAGCTTTCTTT. Amino acid sequence: CATSRDHQGAEAFF. The genes are TRBV15 and TRBJ1-1; 7 bases are a match to TRBD1. J lost 6 bases, V lost 0 bases, and 4 bases had no gene match. This CDR3 has 14 residues. Germline V gives CDR1 LNHNV, CDR2 YYDKDF (reference sequence).

This clonotype has a single count. The chain employs TRBV30 and TRBJ2-3; 14 bases map to TRBD2. This CDR3 comprises 15 residues. J lost 3 bases, V lost 1 base, and 0 bases had no gene match. The V gene's germline CDR1 is GTSNPN and CDR2 SVGIG (reference sequence). The CDR3 region is CAWSGTSGRTDTQYF. CDR3 DNA sequence: TGTGCCTGGAGTGGGACTAGCGGGAGGACAGATACGCAGTATTTT.

The chain's CDR3 is CASWTGAYTGELFF. The DNA for the CDR3 is TGTGCCAGTTGGACAGGGGCGTACACCGGGGAGCTGTTTTTT. V gene TRBV6-2 or TRBV6-3 combines with J gene TRBJ2-2, with 9 bases lining up with TRBD1. V gave up 9 bases and J gave up 3 bases; unmatched junction bases: 5. The germline CDR1 and CDR2 sequences are MNHEY and SVGEGT. The CDR3 loop spans 14 amino acids.

This chain links TRBV10-3 with TRBJ2-1, with D hard to call. Germline V gene lookup returns CDR1 ENHRY and CDR2 SYGVKD. V was clipped by 2 bases and J by 8 bases, with 13 bases between them. This CDR3 contains 14 residues. The chain's CDR3 is CAISETSGADEQFF. Written as DNA, the CDR3 is TGTGCCATCAGTGAGACGTCAGGCGCCGATGAGCAGTTCTTC.

This chain joins TRBV30 and TRBJ2-4; D may be TRBD1 (6 bases). Trimming removed 7 bases at V and 0 bases at J, with 13 bases between. CDR3 length: 14 residues. Germline lookup yields CDR1 GTSNPN and CDR2 SVGIG (reference sequence). CDR3 DNA: TGTGCCTCGCCCGGCAGGGGAGCCAAAAACATTCAGTACTTC. This codes for CASPGRGAKNIQYF.

CDR3 DNA sequence: TGCAGTGCGGAAGAGACGGGGGGATCCAGCACAGATACGCAGTATTTT. Its protein product is CSAEETGGSSTDTQYF. J is TRBJ2-3 and V is TRBV20-1, with 7 bases identical to TRBD2. The CDR3 is 16 residues long. The germline V gene encodes CDR1 DFQATT and CDR2 SNEGSKA (reference sequence). The trim removed 6 bases at V and 0 bases at J, leaving 12 bases unmatched.

The CDR3, as DNA: TGTGCCAGCAGTTACTCGCCCGGAGGGAATTCACCCCTCCACTTT. It specifies CASSYSPGGNSPLHF. The V gene is TRBV6-5, the J gene TRBJ1-6; D remains unclear. The CDR3 is made up of 15 amino acids. V dropped 0 bases and J dropped 7 bases, with 10 bases sitting between them. CDR1 MNHEY and CDR2 SVGAGI come from the germline V gene.

CDR3 nucleotide sequence: TGTGCCAGCAGTTTAGGACCAAGTTTCTCCTACGAGCAGTACTTC. It encodes CASSLGPSFSYEQYF. The V call is TRBV12-3 or TRBV12-4, the J call TRBJ2-7; D gene unclear. The ends were cut back, 1 base at V and 0 bases at J, with 10 bases in the middle. This CDR3 has 15 amino acids.

The rearrangement uses TRBV4-3 and TRBJ2-3; 15 bases are a match to TRBD2. Germline V lookup: CDR1 LGHNA, CDR2 YSLEER. This CDR3 region has 19 residues. Trimming removed 1 base from V and 5 bases from J; junction bases left unmatched: 10. CDR3 sequence: CASSQVGLAGGLQGDTQYF. CDR3 DNA sequence: TGCGCCAGCAGCCAAGTGGGACTAGCGGGAGGATTACAAGGAGATACGCAGTATTTT.

The chain uses TRBV27 and TRBJ2-7; D gene ambiguous. The CDR3 extends over 11 amino acids. V lost 4 bases, J lost 5 bases, and 6 bases lay in between. Germline CDR1 MNHEY, CDR2 SMNVEV (reference sequence). The DNA of the CDR3 is TGTGCCAGCAGTTCCCTTAACGAGCAGTACTTC. It specifies CASSSLNEQYF.

The V gene is TRBV7-8, the J gene TRBJ2-3, with unresolved D. The CDR3 runs to 13 residues. The V gene lost 2 bases and the J gene lost 1 base, with 4 bases spanning the gap. Germline CDR1 is SGHVS and CDR2 is FQNEAQ. The CDR3 protein is CASSLMGTDTQYF. As DNA, the CDR3 is TGTGCCAGCAGCTTAATGGGCACAGATACGCAGTATTTT.

The chain is built from TRBV28 and TRBJ2-3, with a weak D call TRBD2 (6 bases). Trimming cost V 6 bases and J 0 bases, with 13 bases left between them. The CDR3 has 15 amino acids. Germline CDR1 and CDR2: MDHEN and SYDVKM. CDR3 region: CASSTSTSSTDTQYF. As DNA, the CDR3 is TGTGCCAGCAGCACTAGCACCTCTAGCACAGATACGCAGTATTTT.

V is TRBV19 and J is TRBJ2-1; D unresolved. Germline CDR1 LNHDA, CDR2 SQIVND (reference sequence). CDR3 size: 14 residues. Trimming cost V 5 bases and J 4 bases, with 12 bases left between them. CDR3 sequence (DNA): TGTGCCAGTAGTGGCCTCGATCTGTACAATGAGCAGTTCTTC. Protein sequence: CASSGLDLYNEQFF. Using reference TRBV19 and TRBJ2-1 for the parts outside the CDR3, the full variable domain is DGGITQSPKYLFRKEGQNVTLSCEQNLNHDAMYWYRQDPGQGLRLIYYSQIVNDFQKGDIAEGYSVSREKKESFPLTVTSAQKNPTAFYLCASSGLDLYNEQFFGPGTRLTVL.

The count of this clonotype is one. The V and J genes are TRBV4-1 and TRBJ1-3; D is ambiguous. CDR3 length: 14 residues. From germline, CDR1 is MGHRA and CDR2 YSYEKL. Trimming shortened V by 4 bases and J by 0 bases, and 7 bases separated the two germline ends. The CDR3 is CASSPDTSGNTIYF. DNA for the CDR3: TGCGCCAGCAGCCCGGATACCTCTGGAAACACCATATATTTT.

The CDR3, as DNA: TGTGCCAGCAGCGCATTCGCTGGGGCCAACGTCCTGACTTTC. It specifies CASSAFAGANVLTF. The chain links TRBV9 to TRBJ2-6; D unclear. CDR3 length: 14 amino acids. CDR1 is SGDLS, CDR2 YYNGEE, per germline. Trimming cost V 3 bases and J 2 bases, with 6 bases left between them.

The gene calls are TRBV6-2 or TRBV6-3 and TRBJ2-1; the match to TRBD2 covers 7 bases. The CDR3 runs 13 residues. Germline CDR1 and CDR2: MNHEY and SVGEGT. Trimming cost V 2 bases and J 6 bases; bases outside gene matches: 1. CDR3 in amino acids: CASSYGGSNEQFF. The CDR3 DNA is TGTGCCAGCAGTTACGGCGGGAGCAATGAGCAGTTCTTC.

The chain combines TRBV5-1 with TRBJ2-7; tentatively, D is TRBD1 (6 bases). CDR1 is SGHRS, CDR2 YFSETQ, per germline. Trimming stripped 4 bases from V and 2 bases from J, with 16 bases between. The CDR3 is 15 amino acids. The CDR3 region is CASSPGYGTPYEQYF. The CDR3 DNA follows: TGCGCCAGCAGCCCAGGCTACGGGACACCCTACGAGCAGTACTTC.